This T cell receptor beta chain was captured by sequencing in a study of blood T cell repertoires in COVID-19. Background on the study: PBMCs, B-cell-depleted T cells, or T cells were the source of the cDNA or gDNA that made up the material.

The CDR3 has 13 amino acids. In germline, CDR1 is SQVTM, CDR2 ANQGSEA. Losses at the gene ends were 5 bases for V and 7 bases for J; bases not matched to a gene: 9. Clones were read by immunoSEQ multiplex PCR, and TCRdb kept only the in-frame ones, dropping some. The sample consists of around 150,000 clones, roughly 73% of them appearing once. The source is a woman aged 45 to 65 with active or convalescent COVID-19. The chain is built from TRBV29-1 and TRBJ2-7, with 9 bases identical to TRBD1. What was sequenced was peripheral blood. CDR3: CSVTRDRAGEQYF. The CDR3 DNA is TGCAGCGTTACACGGGACAGGGCCGGGGAGCAGTACTTC.